This entry lists 18 T cell receptor beta chains sequenced from one sample in a study of T cell clonotyping in hematopoietic cell transplantation. The time point is: recipient sample about 28 days before transplant, after cytoreduction. The table came from immunoSEQ multiplex PCR; TCRdb's copy has only in-frame clones and leaves some out. Among more than 25,000 clones listed, just over 90% were seen once. The sample was peripheral blood mononuclear cells, taken before stem cell transplant. The receptors derive from a man aged 50 or older with acute myeloid leukemia. Some clones in this sample may be carry-over from other donors' samples.

The gene calls are TRBV30 and TRBJ1-6; D unresolved. The germline V and J ends were trimmed by 3 bases and 4 bases, with 4 bases remaining between them. In germline, CDR1 is GTSNPN, CDR2 SVGIG (reference sequence). The CDR3 contains 12 residues. This CDR3 is CAWRDYNSPLHF. The CDR3 bases are TGTGCCTGGAGGGATTATAATTCACCCCTCCACTTT.

This chain links TRBV14 with TRBJ1-6; no clear D gene. Trimming shortened V by 10 bases and J by 0 bases, and 7 bases separated the two germline ends. Germline V CDR1 and CDR2: SGHDN, FVKESK. The CDR3 totals 13 residues. This chain's CDR3 is CATQSSYNSPLHF. CDR3 nucleotides: TGTGCCACCCAGAGCTCCTATAATTCACCCCTCCACTTT.

V usage is TRBV5-4 and J usage is TRBJ2-5, with D perhaps TRBD1 or TRBD2 (6 bases each). CDR3 size: 15 residues. Germline V gene data show CDR1 as SGHNT and CDR2 as YYREEE (reference sequence). V was trimmed by 6 bases and J by 2 bases, leaving 17 bases between them. The CDR3 reads CASKQKGGLQETQYF. CDR3 in DNA: TGTGCCAGCAAACAGAAGGGGGGCCTTCAAGAGACCCAGTACTTC.

The CDR3 sequence is CASSQYMKFRDRAQSPYF. In nucleotides, the CDR3 is TGCGCCAGCAGTCAATATATGAAATTTAGGGACAGGGCACAGAGTCCGTACTTC. V usage is TRBV23-1 and J usage is TRBJ2-7; 9 bases are a match to TRBD1. TRBV23-1 is assigned to the ORF class and has an uncertain function. The length of the CDR3 is 18 residues. Trimming removed 1 base from V and 12 bases from J; junction bases left unmatched: 22.

The CDR3 sequence is CAWSPMEGAGGYTF. The CDR3 DNA follows: TGTGCCTGGAGTCCTATGGAGGGGGCGGGAGGCTACACCTTC. The rearrangement links TRBV30 to TRBJ1-2; 7 nucleotides agree with TRBD1. With V trimmed by 2 bases and J by 8 bases, 11 bases remained unmatched. Germline CDR1 reads GTSNPN; CDR2 reads SVGIG (reference sequence). The length of the CDR3 is 14 residues.

V gene TRBV28 combines with J gene TRBJ2-5; 9 positions match TRBD2. The V gene end was trimmed by 2 bases and the J gene end by 5 bases; junction bases not matched to a gene: 12. CDR3 length: 17 amino acids. Per germline, CDR1 MDHEN and CDR2 SYDVKM. The CDR3 DNA reads as TGTGCCAGCAGTTTAACAGGTGTCGGGCTAGCGGGGGAGACCCAGTACTTC. Translated: CASSLTGVGLAGETQYF.

This rearrangement joins TRBV7-3 to TRBJ2-3; the match to TRBD2 covers 9 bases. After removal of 4 bases from V and 2 bases from J, the junction contained 13 bases not matched to a gene. Looked up from germline, CDR1 is SGHTA and CDR2 is FQGTGA. CDR3 length: 18 amino acids. CDR3 nucleotide sequence: TGTGCCAGCAGCTCCGGAGCTAGCGGGGCCGGGATCACAGATACGCAGTATTTT. Its protein product is CASSSGASGAGITDTQYF.

The chain recombines TRBV6-5 with TRBJ1-2; 9 nucleotides agree with TRBD1. The J segment lost 3 bases and the V segment lost 6 bases, leaving 5 bases of the junction unmatched. There are 14 residues in the CDR3. Germline lookup yields CDR1 MNHEY and CDR2 SVGAGI. The CDR3 sequence is CASRTDRGYYGYTF. Written as DNA, the CDR3 is TGTGCCAGCAGGACTGACAGGGGGTACTATGGCTACACCTTC.

V is TRBV25-1 and J is TRBJ2-2, with a tentative D call TRBD2 (6 bases). This CDR3 is built from 17 residues. Germline values: CDR1 MGHDK, CDR2 SYGVNS. With 3 bases removed from V and 7 bases from J, the gap between germline ends came to 21 bases. Here the CDR3 reads CASSDRGYGLPDGELFF. CDR3 bases: TGTGCCAGCAGTGACCGGGGGTATGGACTGCCGGACGGGGAGCTGTTTTTT.

In this sample, this clone turned up a few times. This chain connects TRBV28 to TRBJ2-7, with TRBD2 matching 7 bases. The V segment lost 8 bases and the J segment 0 bases; nucleotides outside the gene matches: 7. The CDR3 is 14 amino acids. CDR1 is MDHEN, CDR2 SYDVKM, per germline. DNA of the CDR3: TGTGCCAGCGGGACCGGGACTACCTCCTACGAGCAGTACTTC. Protein: CASGTGTTSYEQYF.

This rearrangement joins TRBV29-1 to TRBJ2-1, with 10 bases that match TRBD2. The CDR3 covers 13 residues. V shed 6 bases, J shed 5 bases, and the junction held 4 bases outside the gene matches. Germline V gene sequence: CDR1 SQVTM, CDR2 ANQGSEA. Written as DNA, the CDR3 is TGCAGCGTCACGGGACTAGCGAACAATGAGCAGTTCTTC. The encoded protein is CSVTGLANNEQFF.

The V gene is TRBV4-2, the J gene TRBJ2-6; D is ambiguous. CDR1 is LGHNA and CDR2 is YNFKEQ in the germline V gene. The CDR3 has 14 amino acids. V was trimmed by 3 bases and J by 0 bases, leaving 3 bases between them. CDR3 sequence (DNA): TGTGCCAGCAGCCAGGCCTCTGGGGCCAACGTCCTGACTTTC. Encoded protein: CASSQASGANVLTF.

This chain connects TRBV2 to TRBJ2-1; 10 positions match TRBD2. CDR3 length: 17 amino acids. Germline assignment: CDR1 SNHLY and CDR2 FYNNEI. The junction had 10 bases not matched to a gene; V was cut back by 0 bases and J by 8 bases. CDR3 in DNA: TGTGCCAGCAGTGAAGCGCTTGGGCTAGCGGGAGTTGATGAGCAGTTCTTC. It translates to CASSEALGLAGVDEQFF.

The chain links TRBV11-2 to TRBJ2-7; 11 bases line up with TRBD2. The CDR3 sequence is 15 residues long. Germline lookup yields CDR1 SGHAT and CDR2 FQNNGV. V shed 5 bases, J shed 5 bases, and the junction held 8 bases outside the gene matches. In DNA form, the CDR3 reads TGTGCCAGCAGCCCAACTAGCGGGAGAGGGAACGAGCAGTACTTC. The encoded protein is CASSPTSGRGNEQYF.

The chain couples TRBV4-2 to TRBJ2-2, with D possibly being TRBD1 or TRBD2 (5 bases each). The germline V and J ends were trimmed by 0 bases and 0 bases, with 11 bases remaining between them. The CDR3 extends over 17 amino acids. Germline V CDR1 and CDR2: LGHNA, YNFKEQ. The DNA of the CDR3 is TGTGCCAGCAGCCAAGATAAAGGGACCACGAACACCGGGGAGCTGTTTTTT. Translating it yields CASSQDKGTTNTGELFF.

Here the CDR3 reads CASSQVGDTQYF. CDR3 DNA: TGTGCCAGCAGCCAAGTTGGGGATACGCAGTATTTT. The chain employs TRBV14 and TRBJ2-3; no clear D. The germline CDR1 and CDR2 sequences are SGHDN and FVKESK. This CDR3 contains 12 residues. Trimming took off 1 base at V and 6 bases at J, with 5 bases between the two ends.

The gene calls are TRBV19 and TRBJ1-5; D is perhaps TRBD1 (5 bases). Germline lookup yields CDR1 LNHDA and CDR2 SQIVND (reference sequence). The CDR3 consists of 15 residues. Trimming shortened V by 3 bases and J by 0 bases, and 9 bases separated the two germline ends. For the CDR3, the DNA is TGTGCCAGTAGTATTTGGGGGTATAGCAATCAGCCCCAGCATTTT. Amino acids: CASSIWGYSNQPQHF. Filled out from reference TRBV19 and TRBJ1-5, the complete variable domain reads DGGITQSPKYLFRKEGQNVTLSCEQNLNHDAMYWYRQDPGQGLRLIYYSQIVNDFQKGDIAEGYSVSREKKESFPLTVTSAQKNPTAFYLCASSIWGYSNQPQHFGDGTRLSIL.

The V call is TRBV29-1, the J call TRBJ1-3; a possible D gene is TRBD1 (6 bases). V gave up 0 bases and J gave up 4 bases, with 10 bases separating them. The CDR3 has 14 amino acids. Germline V gene data show CDR1 as SQVTM and CDR2 as ANQGSEA. This CDR3 reads CSVEDRGLGNTIYF. The DNA of the CDR3 is TGCAGCGTTGAAGACAGGGGTTTAGGAAACACCATATATTTT.